The clone carrying this TCR beta chain was counted between two and nine times. Its antigen is unknown. These data are taken from a study of human T cells and chemical hapten exposure. Overall study context: The study patch tested 0.01% DPC on the upper back and read results at 6 days. Broader study findings: DPC sensitization left the count of TCRs above 1 in 1000 unchanged. The count of PT1 expanded TCRs correlated positively with patch test score. Given that the donors had alopecia, their immune response may differ from that seen in healthy people.

Each CDR3 protein gets one entry after TCRdb re-called the RACE reads with MiXCR. The sample has tens of thousands of distinct CDR3 sequences; around 10% are singletons. Sample time point: patch test 1, 2 weeks after DPC sensitization. Stated treatment: therapeutic diphenylcyclopropenone sensitization with weekly scalp DPC. V lost 2 bases to trimming and J lost 6 bases, with 9 bases between them. The CDR3 spans 13 residues. Germline V CDR1 and CDR2: MRHNA, SNTAGT. This sequence originates from a woman in her fifties or sixties with alopecia areata. Some clones in this sample may be carry-over from other donors' samples. This chain links TRBV6-4 with TRBJ2-3; D is ambiguous. Material: whole blood, obtained in connection with sensitization to the hapten diphenylcyclopropenone (DPC). In DNA form, the CDR3 reads TGTGCCAGCAGTGACACAGTTCGGGATACGCAGTATTTT. This gives the protein CASSDTVRDTQYF.